This is a list of T cell receptor beta chains from one sample in a study of control samples from healthy donors and cancer patients. The data were produced by immunoSEQ multiplex PCR, yet TCRdb's version contains in-frame clones alone and is incomplete. The profile shows around 89,000 clones, roughly four fifths of them singletons. The specimen was blood. The source is a woman in her fifties or sixties in good health. The CDR3 runs from the conserved cysteine through the conserved F or W. A D gene is named only where the DNA matches it firmly. Expanded clones are given a class, and other clones once, few, many or no size at all.

v_call	j_call	clone_size	d_call	cdr3_aa	cdr3_nt
TRBV7-2	TRBJ2-1	NA	TRBD2	CASSGLAGANNEQFF	TGTGCCAGCAGCGGCTTAGCGGGGGCCAACAATGAGCAGTTCTTC
TRBV28	TRBJ2-5	NA	TRBD2	CASRMTSGRFQYF	TGTGCCAGCAGAATGACTAGCGGGAGGTTCCAGTACTTC
TRBV14	TRBJ2-5	NA	NA	CASSQGWGSQEETQYF	TGTGCCAGCAGCCAAGGCTGGGGATCCCAAGAAGAGACCCAGTACTTC
TRBV3-1/TRBV3-2	TRBJ1-5	NA	NA	CASSQRRGPDQPQHF	TGTGCCAGCAGCCAGCGCCGGGGACCAGATCAGCCCCAGCATTTT
TRBV2	TRBJ2-3	few	TRBD1	CASSGGTASTDTQYF	TGTGCCAGCAGTGGTGGGACAGCTAGCACAGATACGCAGTATTTT
TRBV6-1	TRBJ1-5	NA	TRBD1	CASSEMTGHQPQHF	TGTGCCAGCAGTGAGATGACAGGGCATCAGCCCCAGCATTTT
TRBV29-1	TRBJ2-1	NA	TRBD2	CSGQGGREPYQFF	TGCAGCGGTCAAGGTGGGAGGGAGCCATACCAGTTCTTC
TRBV6-5	TRBJ2-3	NA	NA	CASSYFGADTQYF	TGTGCCAGCAGTTATTTCGGGGCAGATACGCAGTATTTT
TRBV9	TRBJ2-5	NA	TRBD2	CASSGLAGGFETQYF	TGTGCCAGCAGCGGACTAGCGGGAGGGTTCGAGACCCAGTACTTC
TRBV7-9	TRBJ1-1	NA	TRBD1	CASSSTGGPTEAFF	TGTGCCAGCAGCTCGACAGGGGGTCCTACTGAAGCTTTCTTT
TRBV10-1	TRBJ1-1	NA	NA	CASSGTLRTEAFF	TGCGCCAGCAGTGGGACACTCCGCACTGAAGCTTTCTTT
TRBV21-1	TRBJ2-7	NA	NA	CASSKEKAGGFYEQYF	TGTGCCAGCAGCAAAGAAAAAGCGGGAGGGTTCTACGAGCAGTACTTC
TRBV20-1	TRBJ1-1	NA	NA	CSALRGGQAFF	TGCAGTGCTCTAAGGGGGGGGCAAGCTTTCTTT
TRBV13	TRBJ1-2	NA	TRBD1	CASSSQGVYGYTF	TGTGCCAGCAGCTCACAGGGGGTCTATGGCTACACCTTC
TRBV9	TRBJ1-1	once	NA	CASSGVYTEAFF	TGTGCCAGCAGCGGAGTGTACACTGAAGCTTTCTTT
TRBV5-1	TRBJ2-3	NA	NA	CASSLGGGTGDTQYF	TGCGCCAGCAGCTTGGGAGGAGGGACGGGAGATACGCAGTATTTT
TRBV12-5	TRBJ2-1	NA	TRBD1	CASGQGTGSNEQFF	TGTGCTAGTGGCCAAGGGACAGGGTCAAATGAGCAGTTCTTC
TRBV6-5	TRBJ2-2	NA	TRBD2	CASTLAGPGGGELFF	TGTGCCAGCACTCTAGCGGGCCCTGGGGGCGGGGAGCTGTTTTTT
TRBV6-1	TRBJ1-1	NA	NA	CASSEGRGGVAEAFF	TGTGCCAGCAGTGAAGGGAGGGGAGGAGTCGCTGAAGCTTTCTTT
TRBV4-1	TRBJ2-7	NA	TRBD1	CASSQAATGPIYEQYF	TGCGCCAGCAGCCAAGCCGCGACAGGGCCAATTTACGAGCAGTACTTC
TRBV2	TRBJ1-2	NA	NA	CASSVGPALGYTF	TGTGCCAGCAGCGTGGGCCCGGCGTTAGGCTACACCTTC
TRBV6-5	TRBJ1-2	NA	NA	CASSISRTFYGYTF	TGTGCCAGCAGTATCAGTCGAACGTTCTATGGCTACACCTTC
TRBV28	TRBJ1-4	NA	NA	CASRPAGHEDEKLFF	TGTGCCAGCAGGCCCGCCGGACATGAAGATGAAAAACTGTTTTTT
TRBV4-1	TRBJ1-3	NA	NA	CASSQGSPPSGNTIYF	TGCGCCAGCAGCCAAGGAAGTCCTCCCTCTGGAAACACCATATATTTT
TRBV6-5	TRBJ1-2	NA	NA	CASSSPDSHGYTF	TGTGCCAGCAGTTCCCCCGACAGCCATGGCTACACCTTC
TRBV5-6	TRBJ2-6	once	NA	CASTEGLAGANVLTF	TGTGCCAGCACCGAGGGTCTTGCTGGGGCCAACGTCCTGACTTTC
TRBV7-9	TRBJ2-7	NA	NA	CASSLQGYEQYF	TGTGCCAGCAGCTTACAGGGTTACGAGCAGTACTTC
TRBV6-6	TRBJ2-7	NA	NA	CASSSRQTYEQYF	TGTGCCAGCAGTAGCCGACAGACCTACGAGCAGTACTTC
TRBV28	TRBJ1-2	NA	NA	CASSTPSTANYGYTF	TGTGCCAGCAGTACTCCGTCGACGGCTAACTATGGCTACACCTTC
TRBV14	TRBJ1-5	NA	TRBD1	CASSQRRRQDRGPSNQPQHF	TGTGCCAGCAGCCAAAGACGACGCCAGGACAGGGGCCCTAGCAATCAGCCCCAGCATTTT
TRBV28	TRBJ1-1	NA	TRBD1	CASSSTGGTEAFF	TGTGCCAGCAGTTCGACAGGGGGGACTGAAGCTTTCTTT
TRBV18	TRBJ2-7	NA	NA	CASSPGTGHYEQYF	TGTGCCAGCTCACCGGGAACGGGACACTACGAGCAGTACTTC
TRBV6-5	TRBJ1-1	once	TRBD1	CASRGQGEWTEAFF	TGTGCCAGCAGAGGACAGGGGGAGTGGACTGAAGCTTTCTTT
TRBV6-5	TRBJ1-4	NA	NA	CASRGGPNEKLFF	TGTGCCAGCCGGGGGGGGCCGAATGAAAAACTGTTTTTT
TRBV5-5	TRBJ2-3	NA	NA	CASSFEVLADTQYF	TGTGCCAGCAGCTTTGAGGTCCTAGCAGATACGCAGTATTTT
TRBV2	TRBJ1-1	NA	NA	CASSVTMNTEAFF	TGTGCCAGCAGTGTGACGATGAACACTGAAGCTTTCTTT
TRBV6-5	TRBJ2-4	NA	NA	CASRTPQGVNIQYF	TGTGCCAGCAGAACCCCGCAGGGAGTAAACATTCAGTACTTC
TRBV3-1/TRBV3-2	TRBJ2-3	NA	NA	CASSQGLVTDTQYF	TGTGCCAGCAGCCAAGGACTCGTCACAGATACGCAGTATTTT
TRBV2	TRBJ2-7	NA	TRBD1	CASMGTGVAEQYF	TGTGCCAGCATGGGGACAGGGGTAGCCGAGCAGTACTTC
TRBV27	TRBJ1-4	NA	NA	CASSPTTNEKLFF	TGTGCCAGCAGTCCGACAACTAATGAAAAACTGTTTTTT
TRBV2	TRBJ2-7	NA	TRBD1	CASHRGASSHEQYF	TGTGCCAGCCACAGGGGGGCTTCCTCCCACGAGCAGTACTTC
TRBV24-1	TRBJ2-1	NA	TRBD2	CATSEYGTSTEQFF	TGTGCCACCAGTGAGTACGGGACTAGCACTGAGCAGTTCTTC
TRBV9	TRBJ1-2	NA	NA	CASSVSHYGYTF	TGTGCCAGCAGCGTATCGCACTATGGCTACACCTTC
TRBV28	TRBJ1-2	NA	TRBD1	CASSIMQGAFGYTF	TGTGCCAGCAGTATTATGCAGGGGGCGTTTGGCTACACCTTC
TRBV2	TRBJ1-1	NA	NA	CASSETRDRTEAFF	TGTGCCAGCAGTGAAACCCGGGACCGGACTGAAGCTTTCTTT
TRBV28	TRBJ2-6	NA	NA	CASSLFAGANVLTF	TGTGCCAGCAGTTTATTTGCAGGGGCCAACGTCCTGACTTTC